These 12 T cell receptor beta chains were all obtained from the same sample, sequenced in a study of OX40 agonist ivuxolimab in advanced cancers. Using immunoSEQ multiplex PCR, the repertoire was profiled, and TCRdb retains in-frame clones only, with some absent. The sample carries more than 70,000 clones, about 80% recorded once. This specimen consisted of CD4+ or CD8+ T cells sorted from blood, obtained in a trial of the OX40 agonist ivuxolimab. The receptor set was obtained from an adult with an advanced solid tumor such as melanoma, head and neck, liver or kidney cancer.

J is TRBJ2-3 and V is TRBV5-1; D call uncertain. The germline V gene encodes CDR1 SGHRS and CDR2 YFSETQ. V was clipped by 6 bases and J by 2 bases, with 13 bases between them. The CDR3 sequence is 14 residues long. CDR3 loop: CASTERLITDTQYF. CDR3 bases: TGCGCCAGCACCGAACGGCTGATCACAGATACGCAGTATTTT.

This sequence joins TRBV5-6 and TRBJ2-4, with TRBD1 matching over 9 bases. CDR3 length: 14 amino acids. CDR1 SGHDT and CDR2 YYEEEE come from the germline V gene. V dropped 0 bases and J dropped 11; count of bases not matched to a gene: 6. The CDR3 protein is CASSLGDREALQYF. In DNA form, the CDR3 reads TGTGCCAGCAGCTTGGGGGACAGGGAAGCTCTTCAGTACTTC.

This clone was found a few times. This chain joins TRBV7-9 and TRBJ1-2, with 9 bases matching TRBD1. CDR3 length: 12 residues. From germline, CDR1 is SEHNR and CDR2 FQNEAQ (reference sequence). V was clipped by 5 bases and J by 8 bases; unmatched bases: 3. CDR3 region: CASSRTGEGYTF. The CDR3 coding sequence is TGTGCCAGCAGCCGGACAGGGGAGGGCTACACCTTC.

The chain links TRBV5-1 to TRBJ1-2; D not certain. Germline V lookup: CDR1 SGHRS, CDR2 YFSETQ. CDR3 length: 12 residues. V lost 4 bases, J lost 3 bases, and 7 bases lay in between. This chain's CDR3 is CASSGTYYGYTF. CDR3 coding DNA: TGCGCCAGCAGCGGCACGTACTATGGCTACACCTTC. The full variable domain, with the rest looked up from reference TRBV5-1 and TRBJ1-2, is KAGVTQTPRYLIKTRGQQVTLSCSPISGHRSVSWYQQTPGQGLQFLFEYFSETQRNKGNFPGRFSGRQFSNSRSEMNVSTLELGDSALYLCASSGTYYGYTFGSGTRLTVV.

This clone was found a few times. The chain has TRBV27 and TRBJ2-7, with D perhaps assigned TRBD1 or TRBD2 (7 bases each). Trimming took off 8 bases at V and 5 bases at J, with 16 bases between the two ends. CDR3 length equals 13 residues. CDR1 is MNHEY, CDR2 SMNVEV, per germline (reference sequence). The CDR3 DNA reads TGTGCCAGCCGTCAGGGGGGGGTTAACGAGCAGTACTTC. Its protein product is CASRQGGVNEQYF.

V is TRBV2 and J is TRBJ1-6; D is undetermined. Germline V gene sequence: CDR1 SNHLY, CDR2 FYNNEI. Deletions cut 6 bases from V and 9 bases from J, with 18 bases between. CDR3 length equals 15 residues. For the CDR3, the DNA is TGTGCCAGCAGCCCACCGCGGGGTCTAGGTTCACCCCTCCACTTT. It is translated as CASSPPRGLGSPLHF.

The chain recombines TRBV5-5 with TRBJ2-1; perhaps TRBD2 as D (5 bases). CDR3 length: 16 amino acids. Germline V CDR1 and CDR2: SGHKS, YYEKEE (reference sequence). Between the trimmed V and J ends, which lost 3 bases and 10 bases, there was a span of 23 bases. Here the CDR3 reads CASSSLRGRPRVEQFF. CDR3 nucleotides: TGTGCCAGCAGCTCCCTCCGAGGACGCCCGAGGGTGGAGCAGTTCTTC.

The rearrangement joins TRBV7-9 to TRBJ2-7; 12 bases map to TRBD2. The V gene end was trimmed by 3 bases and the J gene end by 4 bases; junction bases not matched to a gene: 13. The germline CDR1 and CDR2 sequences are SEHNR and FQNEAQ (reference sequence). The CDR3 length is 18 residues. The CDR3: CASSFTYLTSGSTYEQYF. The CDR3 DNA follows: TGTGCCAGCAGCTTTACTTACCTGACTAGCGGGAGTACTTACGAGCAGTACTTC.

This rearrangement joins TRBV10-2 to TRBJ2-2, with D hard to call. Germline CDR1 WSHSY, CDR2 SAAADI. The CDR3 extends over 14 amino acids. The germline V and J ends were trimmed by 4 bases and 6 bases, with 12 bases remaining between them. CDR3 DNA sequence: TGCGCCAGCAGTGTTGCCCCGCCCTCCGGGGAGCTGTTTTTT. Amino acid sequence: CASSVAPPSGELFF.

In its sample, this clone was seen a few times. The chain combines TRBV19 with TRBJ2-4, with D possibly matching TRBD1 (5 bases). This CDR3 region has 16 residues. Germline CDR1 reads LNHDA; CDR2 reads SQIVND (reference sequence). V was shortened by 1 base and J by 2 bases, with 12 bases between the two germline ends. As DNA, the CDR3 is TGTGCCAGTAGTATAGGGAAGACAGACACCAAAAACATTCAGTACTTC. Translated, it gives CASSIGKTDTKNIQYF.

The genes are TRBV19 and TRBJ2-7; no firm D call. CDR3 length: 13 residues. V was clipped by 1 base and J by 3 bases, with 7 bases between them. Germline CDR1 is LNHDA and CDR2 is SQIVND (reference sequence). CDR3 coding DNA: TGTGCCAGTAGTATAGCCAGAAGCTACGAGCAGTACTTC. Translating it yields CASSIARSYEQYF.

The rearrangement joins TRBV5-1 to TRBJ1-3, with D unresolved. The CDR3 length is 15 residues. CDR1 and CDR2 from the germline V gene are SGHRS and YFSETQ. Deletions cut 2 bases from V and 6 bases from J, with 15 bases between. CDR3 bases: TGCGCCAGCAGCTTTAAGGGTGGAAACGAAAACACCATATATTTT. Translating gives CASSFKGGNENTIYF.